A single sample gave rise to the 23 T cell receptor beta chains below, sequenced in a study of cytomegalovirus exposure and HLA in healthy donors. Researchers ran the PCR with 60 Vbeta and 13 Jbeta primers. TCRdb's table, derived via immunoSEQ multiplex PCR, lists solely in-frame clones and lacks some. The table has 150,000 to 200,000 clones, roughly 80% seen once. Source material: PBMCs. The receptors stem from a male donor in good health and CMV-seronegative.

This sequence joins TRBV19 and TRBJ2-3; 9 positions agree with TRBD2. Trimming took 6 bases from V and 0 from J; bases not matched to a gene: 13. This CDR3 region has 18 residues. From germline, CDR1 is LNHDA and CDR2 SQIVND (reference sequence). The CDR3 nucleotides are TGTGCCAGTAGCCTCAAGGCGGGGGGGACTACTAGCACAGATACGCAGTATTTT. Protein product: CASSLKAGGTTSTDTQYF.

This clone has more than one count but fewer than ten. The chain carries TRBV30 and TRBJ1-1; D possibly corresponds to TRBD1 (5 bases). Trimming removed 1 base at V and 1 base at J, with 10 bases between. Germline loops: CDR1 GTSNPN, CDR2 SVGIG (reference sequence). The CDR3 loop spans 14 amino acids. In nucleotides, the CDR3 is TGTGCCTGGAGTGCTGAAACAGGGAACACTGAAGCTTTCTTT. Protein product: CAWSAETGNTEAFF.

V usage is TRBV5-1 and J usage is TRBJ1-4, with a weak D call TRBD1 (5 bases). Germline V gene sequence: CDR1 SGHRS, CDR2 YFSETQ. The CDR3 has 15 amino acids. The ends were cut back, 0 bases at V and 8 bases at J, with 14 bases in the middle. The CDR3 DNA reads as TGCGCCAGCAGCTTGGTAGGGGCTCAGGAGGAAAAACTGTTTTTT. Translation: CASSLVGAQEEKLFF.

The gene calls are TRBV7-2 and TRBJ2-1; TRBD2 aligns across 7 bases. After removal of 0 bases from V and 9 bases from J, the junction contained 8 bases not matched to a gene. The CDR3 extends over 15 amino acids. Looked up from germline, CDR1 is SGHTA and CDR2 is FQGNSA. CDR3 DNA: TGTGCCAGCAGCTTAGCGGGGGGGACCGGGGGTGAGCAGTTCTTC. Its translation: CASSLAGGTGGEQFF.

The rearrangement joins TRBV15 to TRBJ1-5; D is ambiguous. The V end lost 1 base, the J end lost 6 bases, and 10 bases lay between the germline ends. There are 14 residues in the CDR3. Germline lookup yields CDR1 LNHNV and CDR2 YYDKDF (reference sequence). CDR3 nucleotide sequence: TGTGCCACCAGCAGAGGAATGGCTGGTCAGCCCCAGCATTTT. Its translation is CATSRGMAGQPQHF.

The genes are TRBV30 and TRBJ2-7; D call uncertain. Germline CDR1 and CDR2: GTSNPN and SVGIG (reference sequence). V was clipped by 3 bases and J by 3 bases, with 6 bases between them. The CDR3 loop spans 11 amino acids. The CDR3 sequence is CAWRVGYEQYF. The CDR3 coding sequence is TGTGCCTGGAGGGTCGGCTACGAGCAGTACTTC.

The gene calls are TRBV11-3 and TRBJ2-2; 11 bases match TRBD1. The CDR3 has 18 amino acids. CDR1 SGHNT and CDR2 YENEEA come from the germline V gene. Trimming at V came to 1 base and at J to 2 bases, leaving 6 bases not matched to a gene. As DNA, the CDR3 is TGTGCCAGCAGCTTAGGCGGGACAGGGGGGATCAACACCGGGGAGCTGTTTTTT. Translated: CASSLGGTGGINTGELFF. Using reference TRBV11-3 and TRBJ2-2 for the parts outside the CDR3, the full variable domain is EAGVVQSPRYKIIEKKQPVAFWCNPISGHNTLYWYLQNLGQGPELLIRYENEEAVDDSQLPKDRFSAERLKGVDSTLKIQPAELGDSAVYLCASSLGGTGGINTGELFFGEGSRLTVL.

This clone has a single count. The genes are TRBV5-5 and TRBJ2-5, with D possibly being TRBD2 (5 bases). The CDR3 loop spans 15 amino acids. Germline assignment: CDR1 SGHKS and CDR2 YYEKEE (reference sequence). V was cut by 0 bases and J by 0 bases, with 9 bases left in between. The CDR3 DNA follows: TGTGCCAGCAGCTTGGTCCGCGGGTACCAAGAGACCCAGTACTTC. Residues: CASSLVRGYQETQYF.

To note about this clone: The same CDR3 arises from other DNA sequences in this sample as well. The CDR3 DNA reads TGCGCCAGCAGCCAAGTGCGGAACACTGAAGCTTTCTTT. It specifies CASSQVRNTEAFF. The V call is TRBV4-1, the J call TRBJ1-1, with unresolved D. Germline assignment: CDR1 MGHRA and CDR2 YSYEKL. V gave up 1 base and J gave up 1 base, with 4 bases separating them. This CDR3 region has 13 residues.

This clone was recorded a few times. The CDR3 loop reads CASSRTGAPSYEQYF. The CDR3, as DNA: TGTGCCAGCAGCAGGACAGGGGCCCCCTCCTACGAGCAGTACTTC. The gene calls are TRBV7-9 and TRBJ2-7; 9 nucleotides align to TRBD1. The CDR3 runs 15 residues. Germline V gene data show CDR1 as SEHNR and CDR2 as FQNEAQ (reference sequence). With V trimmed by 5 bases and J by 0 bases, 5 bases remained unmatched.

The chain employs TRBV5-1 and TRBJ2-2, with D perhaps matching TRBD1 (5 bases). The CDR3 spans 15 residues. The germline CDR1 and CDR2 sequences are SGHRS and YFSETQ. V lost 7 bases, J lost 3 bases, and 16 bases lay in between. DNA of the CDR3: TGCGCCAGCTCCGCTAGGGGCGGCGACACCGGGGAGCTGTTTTTT. Its translation is CASSARGGDTGELFF.

The genes are TRBV27 and TRBJ1-3; TRBD1 might be the D (6 bases). The CDR3 has 15 residues. CDR1 is MNHEY and CDR2 is SMNVEV in the germline V gene (reference sequence). V lost 4 bases, J lost 0 bases, and 10 bases lay in between. This CDR3 reads CASSSTGFSGNTIYF. The DNA of the CDR3 is TGTGCCAGCAGTTCAACAGGGTTCTCTGGAAACACCATATATTTT.

The chain uses TRBV5-1 and TRBJ1-1, with no clear D. The length of the CDR3 is 12 residues. Trimming stripped 1 base from V and 5 bases from J, with 6 bases between. Germline CDR1 is SGHRS and CDR2 is YFSETQ. CDR3: CASSLSRTEAFF. The CDR3 bases are TGCGCCAGCAGCTTGTCCAGGACTGAAGCTTTCTTT.

This chain connects TRBV7-9 to TRBJ2-7, with D unclear. The V and J ends lost 2 bases and 1 base respectively, with 12 bases between them. CDR3 size: 15 residues. Per germline, CDR1 SEHNR and CDR2 FQNEAQ (reference sequence). The CDR3 nucleotides read TGTGCCAGCAGCTTATATCCAGAAAAGTCCTACGAGCAGTACTTC. Its translation is CASSLYPEKSYEQYF.

V gene TRBV15 combines with J gene TRBJ1-5; D gene ambiguous. V lost 3 bases to trimming and J lost 5 bases, with 14 bases between them. The CDR3 covers 15 residues. In germline, CDR1 is LNHNV, CDR2 YYDKDF (reference sequence). The CDR3: CATSSPQEGHQPQHF. The DNA of the CDR3 is TGTGCCACCAGCAGCCCCCAAGAGGGTCATCAGCCCCAGCATTTT.

V and J are TRBV27 and TRBJ1-2; D may be TRBD1 (5 bases). The length of the CDR3 is 16 residues. The V and J ends lost 2 bases and 3 bases respectively, with 16 bases between them. Per germline, CDR1 MNHEY and CDR2 SMNVEV (reference sequence). The CDR3 sequence: CASSLGGQGPYYGYTF. The CDR3 DNA follows: TGTGCCAGCAGTTTAGGAGGGCAGGGACCCTACTATGGCTACACCTTC.

The CDR3 nucleotides are TGTGCCAGCAGCTTATCTCCGAGCGGGGGGGTCGATGAGCAGTTCTTC. Amino acids: CASSLSPSGGVDEQFF. J is TRBJ2-1 and V is TRBV7-9; 10 bases line up with TRBD2. The CDR3 contains 16 residues. Germline-derived CDR1 and CDR2 are SEHNR and FQNEAQ (reference sequence). V lost 2 bases, J lost 8 bases, and 9 bases stayed unmatched.

This clone occurred once. The chain carries TRBV6-5 and TRBJ1-1; 7 bases are shared with TRBD1. CDR1 is MNHEY and CDR2 is SVGAGI in the germline V gene. Trimming at V came to 6 bases and at J to 5 bases, leaving 12 bases not matched to a gene. The CDR3 loop spans 15 amino acids. This chain's CDR3 is CASSPPPGRGTEAFF. In nucleotides, the CDR3 is TGTGCCAGCAGCCCTCCTCCCGGCAGGGGGACTGAAGCTTTCTTT.

The J gene is TRBJ2-1, the V gene TRBV10-3; D is undetermined. The CDR3 totals 13 residues. The germline gives CDR1 ENHRY, CDR2 SYGVKD. V gave up 4 bases and J gave up 5 bases, with 9 bases separating them. CDR3 DNA: TGTGCCATCAGTGTGGCCATGGACAATGAGCAGTTCTTC. Protein product: CAISVAMDNEQFF.

This clone was seen only once. The chain joins TRBV30 to TRBJ1-1; D is possibly TRBD1 (5 bases). The CDR3 extends over 12 amino acids. Germline CDR1 GTSNPN, CDR2 SVGIG (reference sequence). V was shortened by 4 bases and J by 10 bases, with 16 bases between the two germline ends. The CDR3 nucleotides read TGTGCCTGGACTGTAGGGGCCCCAACAGCTTTCTTT. The encoded protein is CAWTVGAPTAFF.

Only a few counts were recorded for this clone. This chain joins TRBV4-1 and TRBJ1-4, with D possibly being TRBD1 (5 bases). V lost 3 bases and J lost 8, with 13 bases in between. The CDR3 runs 14 residues. Germline V CDR1 and CDR2: MGHRA, YSYEKL. The CDR3 region has the DNA TGCGCCAGCAGCCAGGGGCCGTTGGGGGAAAAACTGTTTTTT. Translating gives CASSQGPLGEKLFF.

This clone has just a few counts. The CDR3 region has the DNA TGTGCCAGCAGTGTGTTCCGGAGACAAGAGACCCAGTACTTC. This encodes CASSVFRRQETQYF. V usage is TRBV6-1 and J usage is TRBJ2-5; D ambiguous. Per germline, CDR1 MNHNS and CDR2 SASEGT. V was trimmed by 4 bases and J by 2 bases, leaving 11 bases between them. The CDR3 is 14 residues long.

The gene calls are TRBV5-5 and TRBJ2-3; TRBD1 aligns across 9 bases. Trimming removed 4 bases from V and 2 bases from J; junction bases left unmatched: 8. CDR1 and CDR2 from the germline V gene are SGHKS and YYEKEE (reference sequence). The CDR3 totals 16 residues. CDR3 region: CASSPRTGVSTDTQYF. The CDR3 DNA reads TGTGCCAGCAGCCCCAGGACAGGGGTATCCACAGATACGCAGTATTTT.